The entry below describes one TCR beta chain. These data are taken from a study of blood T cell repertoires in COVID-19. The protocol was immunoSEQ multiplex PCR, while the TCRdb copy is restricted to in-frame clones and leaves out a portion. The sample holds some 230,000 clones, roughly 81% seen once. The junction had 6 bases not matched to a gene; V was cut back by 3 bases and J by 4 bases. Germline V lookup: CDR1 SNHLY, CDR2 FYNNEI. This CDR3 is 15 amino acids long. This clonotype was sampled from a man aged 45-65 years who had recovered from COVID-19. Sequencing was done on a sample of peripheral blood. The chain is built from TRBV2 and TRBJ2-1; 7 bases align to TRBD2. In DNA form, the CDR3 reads TGTGCCAGCAGTGACGGGAGGAGCTTTTACAATGAGCAGTTCTTC. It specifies CASSDGRSFYNEQFF.